This entry features one TCR beta chain sequence. Profiling relied on immunoSEQ multiplex PCR, and the TCRdb table lists in-frame clones only, not all of them. The sample records approximately 110,000 clones, around 86% being singletons. This sample is drawn from a study of blood T cell repertoires in COVID-19. In germline, CDR1 is MDHEN, CDR2 SYDVKM. The V end was cut by 6 bases, the J end by 4 bases, with 12 bases between. There are 13 residues in the CDR3. J is TRBJ2-5 and V is TRBV28; maybe TRBD2 (6 bases). The TCR originated in a man aged 50 to 59 with acute or convalescent COVID-19. The sequenced material came from peripheral blood. The CDR3: CASRRSSVETQYF. The CDR3 DNA follows: TGTGCCAGCAGGCGTTCTAGCGTAGAGACCCAGTACTTC.